The clone carrying this TCR beta chain turned up a few times. Its antigen is not identified. Total RNA, at least 5 micrograms per sample, came from PBMCs. The data originate from a study of blood T cells in healthy people across ages. Broader study findings: Aged donors had fewer naive CD4+ cells and lower diversity than long-lived donors. Reliance upon unsorted PBMCs precluded definitive naive versus antigen-experienced comparison.

Using a J-beta primer mix together with a sample-barcoded 5' primer, a second PCR was run for roughly 7 to 11 cycles. From the 5' RACE reads, TCRdb called clonotypes with MiXCR, one entry per CDR3 protein. The table has 780,000 or so distinct CDR3 sequences, about 53% seen once. This CDR3 comprises 15 residues. With 3 bases removed from V and 3 bases from J, the gap between germline ends came to 15 bases. CDR1 and CDR2 (germline): KGHSH, LQKENI. J is TRBJ2-7 and V is TRBV18, with D tentatively TRBD1 or TRBD2 (5 bases each). The receptor was isolated from a man older than 75 in good health. Sequenced: blood. As DNA, the CDR3 is TGTGCCAGCTCACCGGGACCGAACTTCGACTACGAGCAGTACTTC. Protein: CASSPGPNFDYEQYF.